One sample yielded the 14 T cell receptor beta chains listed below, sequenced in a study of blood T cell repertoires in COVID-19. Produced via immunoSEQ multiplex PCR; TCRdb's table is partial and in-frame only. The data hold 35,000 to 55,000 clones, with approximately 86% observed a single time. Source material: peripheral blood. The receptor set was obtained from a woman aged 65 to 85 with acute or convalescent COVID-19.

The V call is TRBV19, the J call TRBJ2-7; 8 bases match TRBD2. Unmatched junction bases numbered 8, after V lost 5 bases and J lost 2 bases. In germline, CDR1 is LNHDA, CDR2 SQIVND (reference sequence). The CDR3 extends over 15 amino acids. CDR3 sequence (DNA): TGTGCCAGTAGTCCGCCTAGCGGGTTAGCCTACGAGCAGTACTTC. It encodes CASSPPSGLAYEQYF.

CDR3 region: CASSAEGVRYGYTF. The CDR3 coding sequence is TGTGCCAGCAGTGCCGAGGGGGTTCGCTATGGCTACACCTTC. The chain carries TRBV28 and TRBJ1-2; tentatively, D is TRBD1 (6 bases). Germline lookup yields CDR1 MDHEN and CDR2 SYDVKM. The CDR3 consists of 14 residues. V was cut by 5 bases and J by 4 bases, with 14 bases left in between.

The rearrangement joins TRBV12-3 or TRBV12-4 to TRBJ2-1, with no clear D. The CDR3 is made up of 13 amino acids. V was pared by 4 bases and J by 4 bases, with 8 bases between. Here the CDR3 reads CASSSQEYNEQFF. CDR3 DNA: TGTGCCAGCAGTTCCCAGGAATACAATGAGCAGTTCTTC.

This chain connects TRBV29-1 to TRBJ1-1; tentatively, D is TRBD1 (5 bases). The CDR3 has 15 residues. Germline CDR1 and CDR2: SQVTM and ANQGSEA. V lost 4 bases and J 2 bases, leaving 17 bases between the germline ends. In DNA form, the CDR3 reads TGCAGCGTTGTCCCCTGGGGGGTTAGAAACACTGAAGCTTTCTTT. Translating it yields CSVVPWGVRNTEAFF.

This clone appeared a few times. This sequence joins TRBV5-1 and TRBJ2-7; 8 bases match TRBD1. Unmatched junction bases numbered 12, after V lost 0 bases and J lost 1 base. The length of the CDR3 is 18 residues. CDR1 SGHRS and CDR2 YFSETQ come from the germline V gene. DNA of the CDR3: TGCGCCAGCAGCTTGGCCTTTGAGGACAGGGACTTATCCTACGAGCAGTACTTC. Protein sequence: CASSLAFEDRDLSYEQYF.

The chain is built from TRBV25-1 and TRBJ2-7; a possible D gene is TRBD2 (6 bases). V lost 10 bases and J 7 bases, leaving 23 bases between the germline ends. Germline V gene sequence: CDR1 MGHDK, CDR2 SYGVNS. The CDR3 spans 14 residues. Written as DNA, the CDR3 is TGTGCCACCTCGCAATACGGGGGAATGAGAGAGCAGTACTTC. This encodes CATSQYGGMREQYF.

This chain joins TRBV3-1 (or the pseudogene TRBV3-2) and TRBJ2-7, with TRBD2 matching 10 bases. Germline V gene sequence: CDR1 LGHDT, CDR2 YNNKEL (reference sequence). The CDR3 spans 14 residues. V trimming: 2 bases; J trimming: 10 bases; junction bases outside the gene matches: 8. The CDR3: CASSQIVSGRAQYF. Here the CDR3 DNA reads TGTGCCAGCAGCCAAATTGTAAGCGGGAGGGCCCAGTACTTC.

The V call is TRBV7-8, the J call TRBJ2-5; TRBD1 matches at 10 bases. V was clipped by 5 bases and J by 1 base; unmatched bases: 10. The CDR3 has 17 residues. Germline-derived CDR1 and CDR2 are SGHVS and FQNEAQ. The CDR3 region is CASSLTRTGGIQETQYF. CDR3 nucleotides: TGTGCCAGCAGCCTCACCCGGACAGGGGGGATCCAAGAGACCCAGTACTTC. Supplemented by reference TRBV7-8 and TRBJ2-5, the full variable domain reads GAGVSQSPRYKVAKRGQDVALRCDPISGHVSLFWYQQALGQGPEFLTYFQNEAQLDKSGLPSDRFFAERPEGSVSTLKIQRTQQEDSAVYLCASSLTRTGGIQETQYFGPGTRLLVL.

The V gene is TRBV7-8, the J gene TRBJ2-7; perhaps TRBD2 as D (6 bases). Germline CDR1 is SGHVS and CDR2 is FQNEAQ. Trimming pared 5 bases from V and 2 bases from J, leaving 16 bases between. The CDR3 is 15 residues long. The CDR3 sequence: CASSLTVAVAYEQYF. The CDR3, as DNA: TGTGCCAGCAGCCTCACTGTAGCGGTGGCCTACGAGCAGTACTTC.

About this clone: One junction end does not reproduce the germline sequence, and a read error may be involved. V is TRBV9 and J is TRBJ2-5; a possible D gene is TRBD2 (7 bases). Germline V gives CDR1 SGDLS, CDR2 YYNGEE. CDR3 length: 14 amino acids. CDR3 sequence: CARSGGGAQETQYF. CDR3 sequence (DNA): TGTGCCCGCAGCGGAGGGGGGGCCCAAGAGACCCAGTACTTC.

The CDR3 nucleotides read TGTGCCAGCAGCCGGACACTCACTGAAGCTTTCTTT. It translates to CASSRTLTEAFF. This chain uses TRBV5-6 with TRBJ1-1, with D possibly being TRBD1 (5 bases). The CDR3 covers 12 residues. The germline CDR1 and CDR2 sequences are SGHDT and YYEEEE. V was cut by 4 bases and J by 4 bases, with 8 bases left in between.

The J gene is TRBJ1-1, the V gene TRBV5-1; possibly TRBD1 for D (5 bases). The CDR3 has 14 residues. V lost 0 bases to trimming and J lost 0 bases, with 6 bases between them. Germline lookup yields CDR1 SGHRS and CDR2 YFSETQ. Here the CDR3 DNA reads TGCGCCAGCAGCTTGGACAGGATGAACACTGAAGCTTTCTTT. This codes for CASSLDRMNTEAFF.

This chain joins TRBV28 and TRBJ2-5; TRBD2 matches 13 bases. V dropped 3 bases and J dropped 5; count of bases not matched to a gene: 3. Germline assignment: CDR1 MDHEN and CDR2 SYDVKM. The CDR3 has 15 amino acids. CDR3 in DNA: TGTGCCAGCAGTTTGGGACTAGCGGGATGGGAGACCCAGTACTTC. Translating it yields CASSLGLAGWETQYF.

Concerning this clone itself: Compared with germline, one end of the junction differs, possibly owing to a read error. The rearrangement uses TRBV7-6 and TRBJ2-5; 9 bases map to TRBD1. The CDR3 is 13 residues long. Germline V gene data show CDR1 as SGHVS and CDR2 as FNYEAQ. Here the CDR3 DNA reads TGTGCCAGCAGCCCCGCCACGGGACAGGGAGGCGACTTC. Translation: CASSPATGQGGDF. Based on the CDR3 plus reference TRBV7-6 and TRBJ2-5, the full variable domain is GAGVSQSPRYKVTKRGQDVALRCDPISGHVSLYWYRQALGQGPEFLTYFNYEAQQDKSGLPNDRFSAERPEGSISTLTIQRTEQRDSAMYRCASSPATGQGGDFGPGTRLLVL.